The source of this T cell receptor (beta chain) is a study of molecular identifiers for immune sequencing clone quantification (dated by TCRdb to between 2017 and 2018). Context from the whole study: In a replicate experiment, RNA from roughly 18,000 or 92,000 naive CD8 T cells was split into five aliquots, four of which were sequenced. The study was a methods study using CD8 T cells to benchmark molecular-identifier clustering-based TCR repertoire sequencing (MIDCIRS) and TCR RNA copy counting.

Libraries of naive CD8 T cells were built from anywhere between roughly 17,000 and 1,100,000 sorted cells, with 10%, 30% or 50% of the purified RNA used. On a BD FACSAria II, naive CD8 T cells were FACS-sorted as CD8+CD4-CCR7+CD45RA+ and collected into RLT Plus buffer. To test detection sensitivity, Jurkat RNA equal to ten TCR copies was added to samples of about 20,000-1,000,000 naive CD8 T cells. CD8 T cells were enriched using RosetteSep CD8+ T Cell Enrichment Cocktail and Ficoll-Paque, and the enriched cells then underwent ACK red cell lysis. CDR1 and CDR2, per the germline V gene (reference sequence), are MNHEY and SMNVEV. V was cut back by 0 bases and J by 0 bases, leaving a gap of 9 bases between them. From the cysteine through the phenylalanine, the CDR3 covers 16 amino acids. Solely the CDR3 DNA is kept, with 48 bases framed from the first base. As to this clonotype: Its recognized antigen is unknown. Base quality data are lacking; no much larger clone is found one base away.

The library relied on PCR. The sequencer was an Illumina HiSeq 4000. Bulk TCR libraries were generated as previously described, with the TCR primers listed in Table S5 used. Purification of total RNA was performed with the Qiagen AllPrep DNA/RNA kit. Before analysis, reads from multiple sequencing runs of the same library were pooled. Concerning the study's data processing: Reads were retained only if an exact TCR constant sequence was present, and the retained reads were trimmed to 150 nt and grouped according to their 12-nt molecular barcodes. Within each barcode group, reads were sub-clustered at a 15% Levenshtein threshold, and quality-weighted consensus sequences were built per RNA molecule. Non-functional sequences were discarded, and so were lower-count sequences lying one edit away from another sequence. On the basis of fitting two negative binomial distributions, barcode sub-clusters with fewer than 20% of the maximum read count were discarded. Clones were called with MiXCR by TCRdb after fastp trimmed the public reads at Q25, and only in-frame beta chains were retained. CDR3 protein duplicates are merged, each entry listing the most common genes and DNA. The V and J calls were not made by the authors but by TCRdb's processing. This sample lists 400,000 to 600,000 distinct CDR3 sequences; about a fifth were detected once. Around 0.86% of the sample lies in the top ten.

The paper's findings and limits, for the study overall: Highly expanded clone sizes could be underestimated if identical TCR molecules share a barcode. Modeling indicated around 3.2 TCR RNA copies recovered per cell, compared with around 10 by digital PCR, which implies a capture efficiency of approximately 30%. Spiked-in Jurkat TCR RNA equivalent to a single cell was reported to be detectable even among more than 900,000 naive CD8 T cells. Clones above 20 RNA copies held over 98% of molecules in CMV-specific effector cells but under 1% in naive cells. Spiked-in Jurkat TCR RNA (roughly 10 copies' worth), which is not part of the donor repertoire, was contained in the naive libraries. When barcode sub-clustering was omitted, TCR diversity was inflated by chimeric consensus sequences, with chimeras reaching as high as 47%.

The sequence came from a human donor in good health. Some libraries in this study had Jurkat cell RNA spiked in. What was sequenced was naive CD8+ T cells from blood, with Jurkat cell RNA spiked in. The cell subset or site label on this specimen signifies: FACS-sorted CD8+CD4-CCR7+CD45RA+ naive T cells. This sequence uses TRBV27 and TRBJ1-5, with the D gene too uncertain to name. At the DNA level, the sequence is TGTGCCAGCAGTTTATCTACGGACTATAGCAATCAGCCCCAGCATTTT. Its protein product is CASSLSTDYSNQPQHF.